The text below deals with one T cell receptor beta chain. Tregs were sorted as CD4+CD25+CD127-/low cells. After constant-region reverse-primer amplification, full-length variable regions underwent semi-nested PCR with Nested Universal Primer A. TCRdb re-analysed the 5' RACE reads in MiXCR, keeping a single row per CDR3 protein. The sample shows around 11,000 distinct CDR3 sequences, around 28% of them seen only once. The CDR3 is 14 amino acids. Trimming took 2 bases from V and 4 from J, leaving 9 bases between them. CDR1 is LGHNT and CDR2 is FRNRAP in the germline V gene. This clonotype was obtained from a female donor with breast cancer. Specimen: Tregs sorted from a lymph node. The chain joins TRBV12-5 to TRBJ2-1; D might be TRBD1 (6 bases). The CDR3 region has the DNA TGTGCTAGTGGTTTGTTGGACAGATACAATGAGCAGTTCTTC. Translation gives CASGLLDRYNEQFF.